This T cell receptor (beta chain) is drawn from a study of T cell repertoires in cytomegalovirus infection. TCRdb itself ran the reads through MiXCR, one entry per CDR3 protein. The sample contains hundreds of thousands of distinct CDR3 sequences, roughly a quarter of which appear only once. CDR3 length: 15 amino acids. Germline V lookup: CDR1 ENHRY, CDR2 SYGVKD. V shed 5 bases, J shed 4 bases, and the junction held 5 bases outside the gene matches. The chain carries TRBV10-3 and TRBJ2-3, with 11 bases aligning to TRBD2. The clonotype was recovered from a human donor in good health (CMV status not recorded). Some clones in this sample may be carry-over from other donors' samples. The sample comprised CD8+ T cells from PBMCs. CDR3 in amino acids: CAISSSGGSADTQYF. The DNA for the CDR3 is TGTGCCATCAGTTCTAGCGGGGGGAGCGCAGATACGCAGTATTTT.